Each of the 3 T cell receptor beta chains below was sequenced from the same sample in a study of cytomegalovirus exposure and HLA in healthy donors. PCR used 60 Vbeta primers and 13 Jbeta primers. The method was immunoSEQ multiplex PCR; TCRdb's version includes in-frame clones alone and lacks a portion of them. This sample carries 85,000 to 100,000 clones, about 80% of them seen once, and the ten largest clones take approximately 3.7%. The sequencing input was PBMCs. The receptors derive from a female donor in good health and CMV-seropositive.

The rearrangement uses TRBV27 and TRBJ1-4; TRBD1 matches 10 bases. Germline V CDR1 and CDR2: MNHEY, SMNVEV (reference sequence). There are 15 residues in the CDR3. After removal of 5 bases from V and 5 bases from J, the junction contained 5 bases not matched to a gene. The CDR3 nucleotides read TGTGCCAGCAGTCTCGGACAGGGGGTAAATGAAAAACTGTTTTTT. This gives the protein CASSLGQGVNEKLFF.

V gene TRBV27 combines with J gene TRBJ2-1; 8 nucleotides line up with TRBD1. The germline gives CDR1 MNHEY, CDR2 SMNVEV (reference sequence). The CDR3 contains 13 residues. V gave up 7 bases and J gave up 8 bases; unmatched junction bases: 7. For the CDR3, the DNA is TGTGCCAGCAACCGACAGGGGAATGATGAGCAGTTCTTC. Its translation is CASNRQGNDEQFF.

The J gene is TRBJ1-5, the V gene TRBV28, with D perhaps TRBD1 (5 bases). The V end lost 7 bases, the J end lost 7 bases, and 20 bases lay between the germline ends. CDR1 is MDHEN, CDR2 SYDVKM, per germline. CDR3 length: 15 amino acids. In nucleotides, the CDR3 is TGTGCCAGCACTACGACTCAGGGATTTGGACAGCCCCAGCATTTT. Its translation: CASTTTQGFGQPQHF. Full variable domain (missing parts from reference TRBV28 and TRBJ1-5): DVKVTQSSRYLVKRTGEKVFLECVQDMDHENMFWYRQDPGLGLRLIYFSYDVKMKEKGDIPEGYSVSREKKERFSLILESASTNQTSMYLCASTTTQGFGQPQHFGDGTRLSIL.